This section outlines one TCR beta chain sequence together with its context. Using its own MiXCR run on the RACE reads, TCRdb lists one record per CDR3 protein. The sample contains around 330,000 distinct CDR3 sequences, approximately 5.8% of which appear only once. This sample stems from a study of human T cells and chemical hapten exposure. Study at large: Patch tests delivered 0.01% DPC to the upper back and were evaluated at 6 days.

Time point of the sample: pre-sensitization, week 0. Treatment defined: therapeutic diphenylcyclopropenone sensitization with weekly scalp DPC. The length of the CDR3 is 13 residues. The V end was cut by 1 base, the J end by 4 bases, with 7 bases between. Germline CDR1 and CDR2: WSHSY and SAAADI. Sequenced material: whole blood, taken in connection with sensitization to the hapten diphenylcyclopropenone (DPC). This TCR was recovered from a woman aged 18 to 35 with alopecia areata. Some clones in this sample may be carry-over from other donors' samples. This rearrangement joins TRBV10-2 to TRBJ1-1; unclear D gene. The CDR3 DNA follows: TGCGCCAGCAGTGAGTTTCGGACCACTGAAGCTTTCTTT. Translation gives CASSEFRTTEAFF.